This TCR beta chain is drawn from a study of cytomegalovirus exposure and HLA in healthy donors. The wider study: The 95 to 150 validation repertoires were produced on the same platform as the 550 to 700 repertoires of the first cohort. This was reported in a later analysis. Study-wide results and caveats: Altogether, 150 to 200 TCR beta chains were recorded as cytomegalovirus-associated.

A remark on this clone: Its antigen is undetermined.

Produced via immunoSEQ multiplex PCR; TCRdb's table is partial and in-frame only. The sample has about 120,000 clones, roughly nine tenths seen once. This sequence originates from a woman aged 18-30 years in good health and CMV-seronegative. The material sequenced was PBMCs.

The CDR3 reads CASSLSGVTTGELFF. The CDR3 DNA follows: TGCGCCAGCAGCTTGTCCGGGGTGACCACCGGGGAGCTGTTTTTT. This chain uses TRBV5-1 with TRBJ2-2; tentative D call: TRBD2 (5 bases). V was trimmed by 1 base and J by 4 bases, leaving 11 bases between them. CDR1 is SGHRS and CDR2 is YFSETQ in the germline V gene. The CDR3 runs to 15 residues. Filled out from reference TRBV5-1 and TRBJ2-2, the complete variable domain reads KAGVTQTPRYLIKTRGQQVTLSCSPISGHRSVSWYQQTPGQGLQFLFEYFSETQRNKGNFPGRFSGRQFSNSRSEMNVSTLELGDSALYLCASSLSGVTTGELFFGEGSRLTVL.